These 5 T cell receptor beta chains originate from one sample sequenced in a study of T cell repertoires in cytomegalovirus infection. No antigen is known for these receptors. One entry per CDR3 protein, called by TCRdb with MiXCR from the reads. The sample holds some 310,000 distinct CDR3 sequences, 20% to 25% seen once. Sequences were derived from cultured PBMCs, sampled from culture after CMV antigen stimulation. The receptors were sampled from a human donor in good health (CMV status not recorded). Some clones in this sample may be carry-over from other donors' samples.

The chain uses TRBV12-3 or TRBV12-4 and TRBJ2-5; maybe TRBD2 (7 bases). The CDR3 is 16 residues long. The V gene lost 4 bases and the J gene lost 5 bases, with 20 bases spanning the gap. The CDR3 here is CASSSEGGGPSETQYF. In nucleotides, the CDR3 is TGTGCCAGCAGTTCAGAAGGCGGGGGCCCCAGCGAGACCCAGTACTTC.

This clonotype was counted only a few times. The chain has TRBV7-2 and TRBJ2-3; TRBD1 matches 12 bases. Per germline, CDR1 SGHTA and CDR2 FQGNSA. The CDR3 consists of 17 residues. V lost 3 bases and J lost 1; bases outside the gene matches: 5. CDR3 sequence: CASSLGTGGGGTDTQYF. Written as DNA, the CDR3 is TGTGCCAGCAGCTTGGGGACAGGGGGCGGGGGCACAGATACGCAGTATTTT.

V gene TRBV12-3 or TRBV12-4 combines with J gene TRBJ2-7; 9 bases are shared with TRBD1. The ends lost 6 bases at V and 5 bases at J; junction bases unmatched: 8. This CDR3 has 14 amino acids. The CDR3 loop reads CASRPGQGRDEQYF. CDR3 nucleotide sequence: TGTGCCAGCAGGCCGGGACAGGGCCGGGACGAGCAGTACTTC.

The rearrangement links TRBV7-2 to TRBJ2-2; a weak D match, TRBD2 (5 bases). The CDR3 has 15 residues. Germline CDR1 reads SGHTA; CDR2 reads FQGNSA. V was clipped by 1 base and J by 5 bases, with 11 bases between them. The DNA for the CDR3 is TGTGCCAGCAGCTTAGGTGGGAGAAGGACCGGGGAGCTGTTTTTT. Translation: CASSLGGRRTGELFF. Variable domain in full (rest from reference TRBV7-2 and TRBJ2-2): GAGVSQSPSNKVTEKGKDVELRCDPISGHTALYWYRQSLGQGLEFLIYFQGNSAPDKSGLPSDRFSAERTGGSVSTLTIQRTQQEDSAVYLCASSLGGRRTGELFFGEGSRLTVL.

This clonotype was counted between two and nine times. The J gene is TRBJ2-3, the V gene TRBV6-1; 12 positions match TRBD2. The J segment lost 5 bases and the V segment lost 6 bases, leaving 9 bases of the junction unmatched. The CDR3 is 16 residues long. The germline V gene encodes CDR1 MNHNS and CDR2 SASEGT. CDR3 in amino acids: CASRATSGGLGDTQYF. In nucleotides, the CDR3 is TGTGCCAGCAGAGCGACTAGCGGGGGATTGGGAGATACGCAGTATTTT.